This TCR beta chain was identified in a study of cytomegalovirus exposure and HLA in healthy donors. The PCR employed 60 Vbeta primers together with 13 Jbeta primers. Some clones are missing from TCRdb's copy, which holds only in-frame ones; the method was immunoSEQ multiplex PCR. Among 60,000 to 90,000 clones, roughly 67% were seen once, and the ten largest hold 7.6%. Germline CDR1 LNHNV, CDR2 YYDKDF (reference sequence). The CDR3 is made up of 15 amino acids. V was pared by 1 base and J by 0 bases, with 2 bases of the junction left unmatched. This clone showed up just a few times. Its antigen is not known. Healthy bone marrow donors made up the donor group. Broader study findings: Analyzed later, most CMV-associated TCR beta chains appeared HLA-restricted. Presence/absence analyses took donor sequencing depth as roughly uniform. Analyzed later, association rates of TCRs varied across HLA loci, with DRB1 most and HLA-C fewest.

This TCR was recovered from a man aged 40-49 years in good health and CMV-seropositive. V is TRBV15 and J is TRBJ1-1; TRBD1 agrees at 7 bases. The specimen was PBMCs. CDR3 nucleotide sequence: TGTGCCACCAGCAGAGCGGGACAGATGAACACTGAAGCTTTCTTT. It yields the protein CATSRAGQMNTEAFF.